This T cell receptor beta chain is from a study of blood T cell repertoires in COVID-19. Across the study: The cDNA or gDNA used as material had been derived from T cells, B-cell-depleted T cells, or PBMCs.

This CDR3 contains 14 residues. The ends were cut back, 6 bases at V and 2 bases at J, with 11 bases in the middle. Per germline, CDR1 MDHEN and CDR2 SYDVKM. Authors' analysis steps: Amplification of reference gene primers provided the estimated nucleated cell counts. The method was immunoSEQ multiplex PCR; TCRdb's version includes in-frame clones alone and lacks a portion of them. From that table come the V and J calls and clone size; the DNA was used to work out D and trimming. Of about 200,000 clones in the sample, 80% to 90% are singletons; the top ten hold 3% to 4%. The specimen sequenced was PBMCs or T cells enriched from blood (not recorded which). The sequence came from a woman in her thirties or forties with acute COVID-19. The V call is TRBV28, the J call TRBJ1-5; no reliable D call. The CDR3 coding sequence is TGTGCCAGCAGCCTCGAGTTAGGCAATCAGCCCCAGCATTTT. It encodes CASSLELGNQPQHF. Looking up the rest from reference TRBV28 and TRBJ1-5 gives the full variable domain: DVKVTQSSRYLVKRTGEKVFLECVQDMDHENMFWYRQDPGLGLRLIYFSYDVKMKEKGDIPEGYSVSREKKERFSLILESASTNQTSMYLCASSLELGNQPQHFGDGTRLSIL.